The sequence of this TCR beta chain was determined in a study of cytomegalovirus exposure and HLA in healthy donors (dated by TCRdb to between 2016 and 2019). Regarding the study in general: An earlier analysis of several hundred of the donors reported about 280 Gb of sequence data and 100 million to 120 million unique TCR beta sequences obtained from roughly 180 million T cells. To decide whether each TCR beta V gene segment behaved as functional or pseudogenic, an earlier analysis of some 600 of the donors relied on high-throughput TCR beta sequencing. Of the roughly 400 genotyped donors, roughly 80% fell in the genetic ancestry cluster associated with self-reported Caucasian donors. About five DR-DQ haplotypes were handled as single units for association and clustering, since linkage in the cohort was strong. High-throughput TCR immunosequencing, statistical association of individual TCRs with disease status, and machine learning were combined to predict cytomegalovirus infection status. In a later genetic analysis, genome-wide SNP genotypes for about three fifths of the 666 donors were used, and that subset was treated as a discovery cohort. Class I and class II HLA loci were covered by the typing at four-digit resolution. Typing coverage varied by locus: roughly 620-640 donors for A, B, C, DRB1 and DQB1; approximately 560 for DQA1; about 590 for DPA1; fewer than 480 for DPB1. An early release covering over 500 HLA-typed donors comprised 250 to 350 gigabases of sequencing data and roughly 86 million unique TCR sequences. All discovery cohort repertoires had been generated using a single sequencing platform. The study aimed to test whether cataloging public T cell receptors could reveal signatures of past pathogen exposure. Along with the approximately 650-subject first cohort, a separate validation cohort of over a hundred different subjects was used. Donor age, sex, ethnicity and CMV serostatus were compiled together with the repertoire data. A later analysis re-examined previously published TCR beta repertoires from over 500 donors and added high-resolution HLA genotyping to investigate patterns of TCR occurrence. On average, over 200,000 unique TCR beta nucleotide sequences were sequenced per donor among 398 genotyped donors of the cohort, with 15% to 20% of those sequences being non-productive. Rather than drawing on any new phenotypic data, the later analysis identified candidate immune exposures from TCR beta sequences and the way those sequences occurred across donors. The study profiled the T cell repertoires of fewer than 850 subjects by immunosequencing and related them to cytomegalovirus serostatus.

The library was built by means of the immunoSEQ multiplex PCR assay. For the multiplex PCR, a mixture combining 60 forward primers for TCR Vbeta segments and 13 reverse primers for TCR Jbeta segments was used. The CDR3 region of rearranged TCR beta genes was amplified from genomic DNA by a multiplex PCR assay. On the Illumina HiSeq System, the amplified TCR beta libraries were sequenced as 87-base-pair reads. The study's processing was this. In a later analysis, roughly 80 million unique TCR beta chains were counted across the roughly 610 repertoires, and approximately 11 million of these chains were shared by at least two donors. Raw reads were error-corrected and collapsed into unique sequences by a nearest-neighbor algorithm in which closely related sequences were merged to remove PCR and sequencing errors. Alignment of CDR3 sequences to IMGT reference sequences was used to assign V, D and J gene segments. For a sequence to be retained, at least a six-nucleotide match to both a V gene segment and a J gene segment was required. A rearrangement counted as productive if the CDR3 had no stop codons and remained in frame with V and J, and every other rearrangement counted as non-productive. CDR3 was defined according to IMGT convention as the region running from the second conserved V-encoded cysteine to the conserved J-encoded phenylalanine. The earlier analysis of 450 to 750 of the donors excluded any sequence lacking an unambiguous match to a single V gene segment. In an earlier analysis of about 590 of the donors, a V segment was called functional when productive rearrangements were above 56.7%, and segregating when the standard deviation between donors exceeded 5%. A statistical classification framework was built for diagnosing cytomegalovirus status from the catalog of TCR beta chain sequences. In a later analysis, V and J genes were assigned by comparing TCR nucleotide sequences against IMGT/GENE-DB human TR gene sequences. Using the TCRdist pipeline, a later analysis assigned CDR3 sequences along with most-parsimonious VDJ recombination scenarios. In a later analysis, every TCR beta chain was defined by the combination of its CDR3 amino acid sequence and its V-gene family, and reads without a unique V-gene family were dropped. In a later analysis, a few hundred highly shared, low-generation-probability nucleotide sequences were removed to address suspected cross-contamination and a sequencing artifact. In a later analysis, a clonal expansion index was calculated for each public chain from normalized within-repertoire ranks of inferred template counts. In a later analysis, generation probabilities were computed using a VDJ recombination model fitted to out-of-frame rearrangements, and the results were checked against IGoR. Hypergeometric tests were used in a later analysis to score TCR-TCR, TCR-HLA and TCR-CMV co-occurrence, with a repertoire-size bias correction applied to the TCR pairs. In a later analysis, false discovery rates were estimated by permuting HLA or CMV assignments 20 times. In a later analysis, co-occurring TCRs were grouped using DBSCAN, and TCRdist sequence similarity was added for clustering within HLA-allele-positive subsets. Co-occurrence clustering excluded repertoires with fewer than 30,000 or more than 120,000 public chains, plus five with anomalous nucleotide sharing. TCRdb's version of the immuneACCESS table is confined to in-frame rearrangements and falls short of the full clone set. An unresolved V gene accounts for under half of the shortfall where checked; the remainder is of unknown origin. The V and J calls and clone size were taken over from that table, and D and trimming were inferred from the DNA. The sample table records roughly 120,000 clones. The biggest ten clones account for about 2.3% of the sample.

What the study reported, not specific to this receptor: A later analysis associated about 18,000 TCR beta sequences with specific HLA alleles at a false discovery rate of 0.05. Most TCR sequences were observed very rarely across donors, whereas some public TCRs were present in many individuals. In vitro tests confirmed that a few of the cytomegalovirus-associated TCR beta chains recognize cytomegalovirus antigens. Because HLA typing was missing for some donors at each locus, association tests included only the typed subset. Some IMGT-functional V segments, including TRBV6-2 and TRBV6-3, could not be distinguished by the 87-base-pair reads and were therefore excluded. Roughly uniform sequencing depth across donors was assumed in presence/absence analyses, although this assumption may not hold. Assigning TCR associations to individual alleles was difficult when HLA alleles, especially DR and DQ, strongly co-occurred. A later analysis reported that several top co-occurrence clusters appeared linked to parvovirus B19, influenza, CMV and Epstein-Barr virus. In a later genetic analysis, a missense DCLRE1C variant was associated with V-gene and J-gene trimming of TCR beta chains, and the association was replicated in an independent cohort. The cohort was sequenced for TCR beta chains only, and without alpha or paired-chain data the features that could be detected were limited. A later analysis found that TCR association rates varied across HLA loci, with DRB1 alleles showing the most associated TCRs and HLA-C alleles the fewest. Correlated functional status among segregating V segments might be attributable to linkage disequilibrium, but an unknown experimental factor could not be ruled out. Compared with the approximately 600-donor mean, donors in an Asian-associated ancestry cluster had fewer N-insertions in productive TCRs, according to a later genetic analysis. Compared with equally common non-associated chains, HLA-associated TCR beta chains in a later analysis were more clonally expanded and had lower generation probabilities. A further reported finding was that TCR beta sequences accurately predicted the HLA-A and HLA-B alleles for most subjects in the first cohort. Because counts were too low, about 18 rarely observed V segments, including chromosome 9 orphons, were excluded from the earlier analysis of 587 of the donors. In a later analysis, most CMV-associated TCR beta chains were found to appear HLA-restricted, with HLA associations seemingly driven largely by CMV exposure. A total of about 150 TCR beta chains were listed by the study as associated with cytomegalovirus. In an earlier analysis of fewer than 750 of the donors, most TCR beta V segments were observed in productive rearrangements about 87% or about 30% of the time, broadly matching IMGT annotations. A cluster of highly shared sequence variants was judged likely to be a technical artifact of the sequencing pipeline. The classifier was reported to diagnose cytomegalovirus status with high specificity and sensitivity in both the original and validation cohorts. It was suggested by the authors that the approach could potentially be generalized to other disease states and immunological phenotypes. For the cohort, immune exposure information was limited to CMV serostatus.

The CDR3 measures 15 amino acids from cysteine to phenylalanine. Kept here is only the CDR3 DNA, which spans 45 bases and is read in frame from base 1. CDR1 SGHRS and CDR2 YFSETQ are derived from the germline V gene. V and J are trimmed by 4 bases and 5 bases, and the gene matches miss 7 bases of the junction. The cohort consisted of 670 or so healthy bone marrow donors. All cohort members were sampled while nominally healthy, although unrecorded immune exposures were likely present. The donor was CMV seronegative and belonged to the group of 352 seronegative cohort members. A peripheral blood sample was provided by each donor, and peripheral blood mononuclear cells were used for TCR beta sequencing. The Qiagen DNeasy Blood Extraction Kit was used to extract genomic DNA from the blood cell samples. On this clone: The antigen it binds to is not known.

The TCR sequence derives from a man aged 35-49 years in good health and CMV-seronegative. The sample comprised PBMCs. Recombination linked TRBV5-1 to TRBJ2-2, with TRBD1 identical over 8 junction bases. The CDR3 protein: CASSIDRGRTGELFF. The nucleotide sequence is TGCGCCAGCAGCATAGACAGGGGTCGAACCGGGGAGCTGTTTTTT. This CDR3, with the reference TRBV5-1 and TRBJ2-2 proteins standing in past its ends, gives the full variable domain KAGVTQTPRYLIKTRGQQVTLSCSPISGHRSVSWYQQTPGQGLQFLFEYFSETQRNKGNFPGRFSGRQFSNSRSEMNVSTLELGDSALYLCASSIDRGRTGELFFGEGSRLTVL.